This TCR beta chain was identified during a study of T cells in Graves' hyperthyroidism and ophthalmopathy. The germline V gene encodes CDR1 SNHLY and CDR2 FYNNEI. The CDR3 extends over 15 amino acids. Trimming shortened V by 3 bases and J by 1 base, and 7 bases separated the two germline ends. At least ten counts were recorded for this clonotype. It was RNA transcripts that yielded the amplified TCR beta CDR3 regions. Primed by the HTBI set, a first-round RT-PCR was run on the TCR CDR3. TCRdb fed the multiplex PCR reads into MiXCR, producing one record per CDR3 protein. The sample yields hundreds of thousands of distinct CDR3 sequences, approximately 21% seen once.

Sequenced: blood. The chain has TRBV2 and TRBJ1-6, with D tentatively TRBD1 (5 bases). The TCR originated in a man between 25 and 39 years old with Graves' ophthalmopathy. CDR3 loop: CASSEAGSYNSPLHF. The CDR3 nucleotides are TGTGCCAGCAGTGAGGCAGGGTCCTATAATTCACCCCTCCACTTT. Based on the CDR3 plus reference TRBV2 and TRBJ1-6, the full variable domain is EPEVTQTPSHQVTQMGQEVILRCVPISNHLYFYWYRQILGQKVEFLVSFYNNEISEKSEIFDDQFSVERPDGSNFTLKIRSTKLEDSAMYFCASSEAGSYNSPLHFGNGTRLTVT.